These 20 T cell receptor beta chains were all obtained from the same sample, sequenced in a study of radiotherapy plus CTLA-4 blockade in lung cancer. Libraries were prepared by immunoSEQ multiplex PCR; TCRdb keeps only in-frame clonotypes and omits some of them. The sample lists around 77,000 clones; roughly 69% were seen once. The sequencing here drew on peripheral blood, taken from a patient treated with radiotherapy plus ipilimumab. These receptors came from a human donor with non-small cell lung cancer whose response to radiotherapy plus ipilimumab could not be evaluated.

The V call is TRBV5-6, the J call TRBJ2-7; 7 bases are shared with TRBD2. After removal of 2 bases from V and 6 bases from J, the junction contained 2 bases not matched to a gene. There are 12 residues in the CDR3. In germline, CDR1 is SGHDT, CDR2 YYEEEE. The CDR3: CASSFTSVEQYF. CDR3 coding DNA: TGTGCCAGCAGCTTTACTAGCGTCGAGCAGTACTTC.

V usage is TRBV5-1 and J usage is TRBJ2-2, with 8 bases lining up with TRBD2. CDR3 length: 15 residues. CDR1 and CDR2 (germline): SGHRS, YFSETQ. J lost 5 bases, V lost 0 bases, and 3 bases had no gene match. The CDR3 nucleotides are TGCGCCAGCAGCTTGGTGGGACTAGGGACCGGGGAGCTGTTTTTT. This translates into CASSLVGLGTGELFF.

The chain recombines TRBV12-5 with TRBJ2-7; D is undetermined. CDR3 size: 12 residues. In germline, CDR1 is LGHNT, CDR2 FRNRAP. With 0 bases removed from V and 3 bases from J, the gap between germline ends came to 3 bases. CDR3 in DNA: TGTGCTAGTGGTTTGGTCAGCTACGAGCAGTACTTC. This codes for CASGLVSYEQYF.

This clone was seen once. The chain recombines TRBV11-2 with TRBJ1-4, with D unclear. The CDR3 covers 15 residues. The ends were cut back, 5 bases at V and 7 bases at J, with 17 bases in the middle. In germline, CDR1 is SGHAT, CDR2 FQNNGV. The DNA for the CDR3 is TGTGCCAGCAGCCCTTCGACGGGTGTGGGTGAAAAACTGTTTTTT. It encodes CASSPSTGVGEKLFF.

CDR3 sequence reads: CASRQTGVGHTEAFF. CDR3 in DNA: TGTGCCAGCAGGCAAACAGGGGTCGGACACACTGAAGCTTTCTTT. The V gene is TRBV6-5, the J gene TRBJ1-1, with TRBD1 matching over 7 bases. In germline, CDR1 is MNHEY, CDR2 SVGAGI. J was trimmed by 3 bases and V by 6 bases; bases with no gene match: 10. The CDR3 length is 15 residues.

This chain links TRBV29-1 with TRBJ1-1, with 7 bases matching TRBD1. V lost 7 bases and J lost 2; bases outside the gene matches: 10. Germline CDR1 is SQVTM and CDR2 is ANQGSEA. There are 14 residues in the CDR3. The CDR3 loop is CSGHRGWGNTEAFF. The CDR3 region has the DNA TGCAGCGGCCACAGGGGATGGGGCAACACTGAAGCTTTCTTT.

The table lists this clone with a count of one. The chain uses TRBV18 and TRBJ1-1; weak D call: TRBD1 (6 bases). Trimming took 5 bases from V and 5 from J, leaving 15 bases between them. This CDR3 is 14 amino acids long. CDR1 KGHSH and CDR2 LQKENI come from the germline V gene. The DNA of the CDR3 is TGTGCCAGCTCAGGTAACAGGGTAGGGACTGAAGCTTTCTTT. It yields the protein CASSGNRVGTEAFF. Variable domain in full (rest from reference TRBV18 and TRBJ1-1): NAGVMQNPRHLVRRRGQEARLRCSPMKGHSHVYWYRQLPEEGLKFMVYLQKENIIDESGMPKERFSAEFPKEGPSILRIQQVVRGDSAAYFCASSGNRVGTEAFFGQGTRLTVV.

V usage is TRBV9 and J usage is TRBJ2-7; 8 bases fit TRBD1. Per germline, CDR1 SGDLS and CDR2 YYNGEE. There are 18 residues in the CDR3. The junction had 19 bases not matched to a gene; V was cut back by 3 bases and J by 5 bases. The CDR3 DNA reads as TGTGCCAGCAGCGCAGACAGGGGCTGGAGCGATTCGGAAAACGAGCAGTACTTC. This encodes CASSADRGWSDSENEQYF.

The chain links TRBV28 to TRBJ1-6; TRBD1 is a possible D gene (5 bases). The germline V and J ends were trimmed by 2 bases and 14 bases, with 16 bases remaining between them. The CDR3 runs 14 residues. The V gene's germline CDR1 is MDHEN and CDR2 SYDVKM. The CDR3 coding sequence is TGTGCCAGCAGTTTAAGCCAGGGTGTGGTAACCCTCCACTTT. It codes for CASSLSQGVVTLHF.

This clone came up once. The chain recombines TRBV6-1 with TRBJ2-3, with TRBD2 identical over 8 bases. Germline V lookup: CDR1 MNHNS, CDR2 SASEGT. This CDR3 contains 15 residues. V was clipped by 5 bases and J by 1 base; unmatched bases: 5. Here the CDR3 reads CASSTPAGGTDTQYF. Here the CDR3 DNA reads TGTGCCAGCAGTACCCCAGCGGGGGGCACAGATACGCAGTATTTT.

This chain connects TRBV7-6 to TRBJ2-7; 15 bases match TRBD2. Unmatched junction bases numbered 4, after V lost 1 base and J lost 6 bases. Germline lookup yields CDR1 SGHVS and CDR2 FNYEAQ. This CDR3 has 16 residues. The CDR3 DNA follows: TGTGCCAGCAGCTTAGTAGTGGGACTAGCGGGAGGCGAGCAGTACTTC. Encoded protein: CASSLVVGLAGGEQYF.

This rearrangement joins TRBV2 to TRBJ1-2; D might be TRBD1 (6 bases). Germline lookup yields CDR1 SNHLY and CDR2 FYNNEI. This CDR3 is 12 amino acids long. V dropped 6 bases and J dropped 7 bases, with 12 bases sitting between them. The CDR3 nucleotides read TGTGCCAGCAGGGGACAAGTGGTTGGCTACACCTTC. It translates to CASRGQVVGYTF.

The chain recombines TRBV27 with TRBJ1-4; a weak D match, TRBD1 (5 bases). The germline V gene has CDR1 MNHEY and CDR2 SMNVEV (reference sequence). Trimming took 1 base from V and 7 from J, leaving 7 bases between them. CDR3 length: 13 amino acids. CDR3 nucleotides: TGTGCCAGCAGTTTATGGAGGGGTGAAAAACTGTTTTTT. It specifies CASSLWRGEKLFF.

This chain joins TRBV4-3 and TRBJ2-1, with D hard to call. The germline V and J ends were trimmed by 6 bases and 0 bases, with 12 bases remaining between them. The CDR3 has 15 residues. CDR1 and CDR2 (germline): LGHNA, YSLEER. The CDR3 sequence: CASSRMPGSYNEQFF. CDR3 sequence (DNA): TGCGCCAGCAGTCGAATGCCAGGCTCCTACAATGAGCAGTTCTTC.

This clone has only one observation. This chain joins TRBV5-1 and TRBJ2-5; 11 bases line up with TRBD2. The CDR3 spans 21 residues. Germline V gene sequence: CDR1 SGHRS, CDR2 YFSETQ. J lost 4 bases, V lost 5 bases, and 25 bases had no gene match. The CDR3 DNA follows: TGCGCCAGCAGTAAATCCCCCCCTGGTCTAGCGGGGGGATCTAGGGCAGAGACCCAGTACTTC. It codes for CASSKSPPGLAGGSRAETQYF.

J is TRBJ1-1 and V is TRBV27, with unresolved D. The V gene lost 8 bases and the J gene lost 4 bases, with 11 bases spanning the gap. Germline loops: CDR1 MNHEY, CDR2 SMNVEV (reference sequence). The CDR3 loop spans 12 amino acids. The CDR3 here is CASLGPSTEAFF. In DNA, the CDR3 is TGTGCCAGCCTGGGCCCGAGCACTGAAGCTTTCTTT.

This rearrangement joins TRBV27 to TRBJ1-1, with D hard to call. The V end was cut by 7 bases, the J end by 8 bases, with 11 bases between. Germline CDR1 is MNHEY and CDR2 is SMNVEV (reference sequence). This CDR3 region has 11 residues. CDR3 sequence: CASTSGREAFF. CDR3 coding DNA: TGTGCCAGCACTTCGGGTCGCGAAGCTTTCTTT.

The genes are TRBV11-3 and TRBJ1-1; 8 nucleotides line up with TRBD1. Germline V CDR1 and CDR2: SGHNT, YENEEA. Unmatched junction bases numbered 7, after V lost 1 base and J lost 3 bases. This CDR3 has 16 residues. For the CDR3, the DNA is TGTGCCAGCAGCTTAGCAGGGGGCGGCTTGGACACTGAAGCTTTCTTT. As protein: CASSLAGGGLDTEAFF.

The count of this clone is one. The rearrangement joins TRBV27 to TRBJ2-5; 9 bases are a match to TRBD2. The CDR3 is made up of 14 amino acids. V was pared by 8 bases and J by 5 bases, with 9 bases of the junction left unmatched. Germline V lookup: CDR1 MNHEY, CDR2 SMNVEV (reference sequence). The CDR3 region has the DNA TGTGCCAGCCGGTTGCGGGGGGGCGGGGAGACCCAGTACTTC. Encoded protein: CASRLRGGGETQYF.

The chain has TRBV4-1 and TRBJ2-6; D ambiguous. Germline loops: CDR1 MGHRA, CDR2 YSYEKL. The CDR3 sequence is 16 residues long. V lost 0 bases and J 4 bases, leaving 10 bases between the germline ends. In DNA, the CDR3 is TGCGCCAGCAGCCAAGATGGAGAGGCAGGGGCCAACGTCCTGACTTTC. This sequence encodes CASSQDGEAGANVLTF.